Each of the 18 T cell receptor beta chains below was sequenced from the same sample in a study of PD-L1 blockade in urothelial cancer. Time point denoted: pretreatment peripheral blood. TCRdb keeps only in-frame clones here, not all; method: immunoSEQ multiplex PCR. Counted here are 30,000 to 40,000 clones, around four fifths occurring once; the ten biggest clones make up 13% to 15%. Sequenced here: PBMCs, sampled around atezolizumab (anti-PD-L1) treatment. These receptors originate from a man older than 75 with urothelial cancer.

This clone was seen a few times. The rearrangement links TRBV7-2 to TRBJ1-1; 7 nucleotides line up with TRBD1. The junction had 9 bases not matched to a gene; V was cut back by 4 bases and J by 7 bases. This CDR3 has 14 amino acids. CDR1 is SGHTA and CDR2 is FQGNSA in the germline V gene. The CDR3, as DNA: TGTGCCAGCAGCTCTAAGACAGGGAATAATGAAGCTTTCTTT. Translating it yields CASSSKTGNNEAFF.

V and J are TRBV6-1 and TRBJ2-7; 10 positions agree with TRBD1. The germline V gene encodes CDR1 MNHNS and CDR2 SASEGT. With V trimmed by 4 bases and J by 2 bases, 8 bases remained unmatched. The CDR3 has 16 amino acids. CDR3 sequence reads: CASSALRQGAAYEQYF. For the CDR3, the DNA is TGTGCCAGCAGTGCGCTTCGACAGGGGGCGGCCTACGAGCAGTACTTC.

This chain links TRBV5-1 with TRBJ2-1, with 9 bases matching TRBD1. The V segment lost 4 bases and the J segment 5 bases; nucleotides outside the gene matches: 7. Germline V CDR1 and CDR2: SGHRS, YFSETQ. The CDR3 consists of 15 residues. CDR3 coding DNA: TGCGCCAGCAGCCCCGACAGGGGGGGCCACAATGAGCAGTTCTTC. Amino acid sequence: CASSPDRGGHNEQFF.

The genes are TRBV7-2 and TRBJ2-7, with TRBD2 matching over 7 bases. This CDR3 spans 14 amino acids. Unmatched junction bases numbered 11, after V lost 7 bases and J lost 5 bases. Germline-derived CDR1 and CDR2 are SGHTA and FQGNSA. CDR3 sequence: CASTPPGGRNEQYF. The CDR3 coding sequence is TGTGCCAGCACCCCGCCGGGCGGGAGAAACGAGCAGTACTTC.

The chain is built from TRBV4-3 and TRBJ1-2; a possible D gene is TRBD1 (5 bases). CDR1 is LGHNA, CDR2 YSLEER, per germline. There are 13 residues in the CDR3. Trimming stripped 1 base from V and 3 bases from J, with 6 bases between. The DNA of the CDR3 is TGCGCCAGCAGCCAAGGGGGGGACTATGGCTACACCTTC. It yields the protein CASSQGGDYGYTF.

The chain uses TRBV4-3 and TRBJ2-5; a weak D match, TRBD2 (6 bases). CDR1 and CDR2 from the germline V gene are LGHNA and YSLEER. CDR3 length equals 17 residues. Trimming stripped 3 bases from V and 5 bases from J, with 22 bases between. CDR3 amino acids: CASSHSAGTRGGETQYF. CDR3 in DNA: TGCGCCAGCAGCCACTCGGCTGGGACTCGCGGTGGGGAGACCCAGTACTTC.

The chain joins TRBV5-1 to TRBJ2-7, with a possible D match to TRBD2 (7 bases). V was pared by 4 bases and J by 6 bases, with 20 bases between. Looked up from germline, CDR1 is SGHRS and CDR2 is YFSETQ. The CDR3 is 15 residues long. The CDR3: CASSPQTAGAGEQYF. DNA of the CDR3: TGCGCCAGCAGCCCACAAACGGCGGGGGCGGGCGAGCAGTACTTC.

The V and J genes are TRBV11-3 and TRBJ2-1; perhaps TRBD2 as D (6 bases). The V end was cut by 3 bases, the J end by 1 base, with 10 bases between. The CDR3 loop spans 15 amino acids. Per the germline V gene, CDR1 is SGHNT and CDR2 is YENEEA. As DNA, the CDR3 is TGTGCCAGCAGCTTTGGGGGGAGTTCCTACAATGAGCAGTTCTTC. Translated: CASSFGGSSYNEQFF.

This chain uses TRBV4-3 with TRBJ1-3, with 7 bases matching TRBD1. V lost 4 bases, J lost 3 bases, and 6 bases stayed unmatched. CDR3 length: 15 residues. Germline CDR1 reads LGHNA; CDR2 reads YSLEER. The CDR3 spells CASSPDRAVGNTIYF. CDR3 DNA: TGCGCCAGCAGCCCCGACAGGGCAGTTGGAAACACCATATATTTT.

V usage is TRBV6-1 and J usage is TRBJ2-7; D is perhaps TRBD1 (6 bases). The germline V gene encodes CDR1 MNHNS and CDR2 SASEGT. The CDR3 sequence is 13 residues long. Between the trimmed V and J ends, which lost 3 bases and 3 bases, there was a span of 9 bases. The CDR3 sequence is CASSDGQNYEQYF. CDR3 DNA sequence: TGTGCCAGCAGTGATGGACAGAACTACGAGCAGTACTTC.

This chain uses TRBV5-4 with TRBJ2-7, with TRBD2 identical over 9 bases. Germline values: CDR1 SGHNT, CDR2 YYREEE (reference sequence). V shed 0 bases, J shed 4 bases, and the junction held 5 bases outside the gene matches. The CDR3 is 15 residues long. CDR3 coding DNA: TGTGCCAGCAGCTTGGCTAGCGGGGAAATTTACGAGCAGTACTTC. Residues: CASSLASGEIYEQYF.

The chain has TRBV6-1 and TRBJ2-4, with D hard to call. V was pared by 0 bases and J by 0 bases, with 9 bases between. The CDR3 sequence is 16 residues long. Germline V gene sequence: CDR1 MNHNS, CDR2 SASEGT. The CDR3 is CASSEALKLAKNIQYF. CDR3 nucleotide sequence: TGTGCCAGCAGTGAAGCGCTGAAGCTAGCCAAAAACATTCAGTACTTC.

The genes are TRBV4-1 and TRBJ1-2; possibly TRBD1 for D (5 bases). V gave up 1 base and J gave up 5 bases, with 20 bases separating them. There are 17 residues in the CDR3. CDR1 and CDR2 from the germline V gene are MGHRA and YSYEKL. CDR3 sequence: CASSQGPLTGGLYGYTF. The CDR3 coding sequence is TGCGCCAGCAGCCAAGGACCCTTGACCGGGGGACTTTATGGCTACACCTTC.

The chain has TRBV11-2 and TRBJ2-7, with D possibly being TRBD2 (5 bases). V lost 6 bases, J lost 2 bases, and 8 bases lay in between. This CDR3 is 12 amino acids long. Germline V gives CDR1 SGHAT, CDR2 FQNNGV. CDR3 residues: CASRTGTYEQYF. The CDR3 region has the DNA TGTGCCAGCAGGACGGGGACCTACGAGCAGTACTTC.

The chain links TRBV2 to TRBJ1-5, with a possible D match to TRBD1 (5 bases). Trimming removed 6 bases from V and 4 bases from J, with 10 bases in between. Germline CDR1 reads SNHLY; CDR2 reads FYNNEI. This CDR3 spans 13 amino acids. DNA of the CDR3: TGTGCCAGCAGCCCAGACAGAAATCAGCCCCAGCATTTT. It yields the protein CASSPDRNQPQHF.

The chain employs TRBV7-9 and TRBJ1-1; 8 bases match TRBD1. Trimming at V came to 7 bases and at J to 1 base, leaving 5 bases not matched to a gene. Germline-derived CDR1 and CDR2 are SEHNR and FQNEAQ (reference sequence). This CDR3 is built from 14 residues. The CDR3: CASIRTGPNTEAFF. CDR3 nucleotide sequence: TGTGCCAGCATAAGGACAGGGCCGAACACTGAAGCTTTCTTT. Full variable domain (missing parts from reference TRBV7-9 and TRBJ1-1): DTGVSQNPRHKITKRGQNVTFRCDPISEHNRLYWYRQTLGQGPEFLTYFQNEAQLEKSRLLSDRFSAERPKGSFSTLEIQRTEQGDSAMYLCASIRTGPNTEAFFGQGTRLTVV.

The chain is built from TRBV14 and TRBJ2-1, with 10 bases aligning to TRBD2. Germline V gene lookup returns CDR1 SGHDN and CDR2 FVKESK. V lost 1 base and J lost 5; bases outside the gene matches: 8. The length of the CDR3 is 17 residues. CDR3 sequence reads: CASSQASGSFRHNEQFF. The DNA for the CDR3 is TGTGCCAGCAGCCAAGCTAGCGGGAGCTTTCGTCACAATGAGCAGTTCTTC.

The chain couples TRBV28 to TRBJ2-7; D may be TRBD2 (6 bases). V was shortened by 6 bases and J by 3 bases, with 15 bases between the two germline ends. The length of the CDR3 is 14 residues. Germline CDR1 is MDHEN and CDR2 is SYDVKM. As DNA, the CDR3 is TGTGCCAGCAGACCCCCTGGAGGGATCTACGAGCAGTACTTC. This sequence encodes CASRPPGGIYEQYF. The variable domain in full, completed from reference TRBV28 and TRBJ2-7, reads DVKVTQSSRYLVKRTGEKVFLECVQDMDHENMFWYRQDPGLGLRLIYFSYDVKMKEKGDIPEGYSVSREKKERFSLILESASTNQTSMYLCASRPPGGIYEQYFGPGTRLTVT.